The following is a T cell receptor (beta chain) sequence with its context. Its antigen is not yet known. No much larger clonotype is one base removed from it; base qualities were not supplied. Ophthalmopathy patients were characterized by moderately to severely active disease, a Clinical Activity Score of at least 3, a NOSPECS grade of at least 4, and a disease duration under 3 months. Patients with other autoimmune diseases, uncontrolled infections, pregnancy or lactation were excluded. Diagnosis relied on clinical symptoms, serum thyroxine, TRAb, thyroid ultrasound and orbital computed tomography. Ficoll-Paque density gradient centrifugation was used to isolate PBMCs from 9.5 to 10 ml of fresh peripheral blood. Total RNA was extracted with Trizol reagent and quality-checked on an Agilent 2100 Bioanalyzer. The source of the sample is a study of Graves' ophthalmopathy and Graves' hyperthyroidism (dated by TCRdb to the late 2010s). A note on the overall study: Peripheral blood samples were taken at the time of initial diagnosis, before any treatment was given. To tell Graves' ophthalmopathy apart from Graves' hyperthyroidism, and to predict which patients would progress to ophthalmopathy, the study relied on TCR beta repertoire signatures. In total, 135 blood samples were TCR-sequenced: 40 to 45 ophthalmopathy, approximately 80 hyperthyroidism and approximately 17 hyperthyroidism-to-ophthalmopathy patients. To explore V-J signatures that distinguish ophthalmopathy from hyperthyroidism, a discovery set of 95 to 100 patients was enrolled, made up of around 44 with ophthalmopathy and fewer than 60 with stable hyperthyroidism. An independent validation cohort comprised 18 hyperthyroidism patients and some 16 patients who later progressed from hyperthyroidism to ophthalmopathy. In roughly 6 hyperthyroidism patients, the T-cell repertoire of thyroid tissue was compared with the T-cell repertoire of blood. Following sample collection, hyperthyroidism patients were given methimazole at a starting dose of 30 mg daily, and ophthalmopathy patients were given high-dose intravenous methylprednisolone. The paper as a whole reports these results and caveats: Ophthalmopathy was separated from stable hyperthyroidism by the 13-signature model with about 85% sensitivity and just under 84% specificity in cross-validation and with 80%/75% in the test set. Sample size was not predetermined statistically, and investigators were not blinded to group allocation. In validation, the model predicted ophthalmopathy progression with about 71% sensitivity and about 73% specificity; approximately 12 predicted patients were CT-confirmed with GO in a median of approximately 6.5 months. Most expanded thyroid clonotypes with a frequency above 0.001 also appeared in blood, which suggests that blood repertoires may reflect the immune response in the thyroid.

TCR beta CDR3 regions were amplified from RNA transcripts for repertoire sequencing. The first round was an RT-PCR using HTBI primers with the Qiagen OneStep RT-PCR kit, and this first round was followed by a second-round multiplex PCR, then size selection and purification. Libraries were sequenced paired-end with 100 bp reads on an Illumina HiSeq2000. In the original analysis: SOAPnuke was used to process the reads, throwing out any read that had adapters, had uncalled bases, had a mean Phred below 15, or lacked an exact constant-primer or identifier match. COPE v1.2.5 was used to merge high-quality paired reads. Each unique nucleotide sequence was defined as a clonotype, and clonotypes were aligned to IMGT TRB V, D and J references with MiTCR v1.1. The analysis was limited to V-J combinations with a frequency above 0.0001, which together covered 99% to 99.2% of the repertoires. For each V-J combination, a TCR clonal expansion and chaos score was defined as the ratio of F50 clonal expansion to chaos observed in the TCRdist matrix. Welch's t-statistics and random forest were used to reduce features to some 13 V-J combinations, which were fed into a naive Bayes classifier. The similarity between thyroid and blood repertoires was quantified using the Morisita-Horn index. TCRdb reworked the public reads: Q25 trimming with fastp, MiXCR clone assembly, productive beta chains retained. Every CDR3 protein is listed once, alongside the most common genes and DNA of its rows. In this record, the V and J calls reflect TCRdb's handling and not the investigators' own analysis. Counted in this sample were 200,000 to 250,000 distinct CDR3 sequences; 45% to 55% of them appeared once. Of the sample, around 43% is held by the ten largest clones.

Via the germline V gene (reference sequence), CDR1 is SEHNR and CDR2 FQNEAQ. The CDR3 starts with the cysteine, ends with the phenylalanine, and has 12 residues. The DNA shown is the 36-base CDR3, in frame from base 1. Material for sequencing was peripheral blood. The clonotype was recovered from an adult man with Graves' ophthalmopathy. The V and J genes are TRBV7-9 and TRBJ2-5, with no confidently assigned D gene. The J call could be wrong; TRBJ2-1 is a better fit for the DNA end. Read as DNA, the sequence is TGTGCCAGCAGCAACCATGACAATGAGCAGTTCTTC. Its protein product is CASSNHDNEQFF.